This T cell receptor beta chain comes out of a study of T cell repertoires in cytomegalovirus infection. This clonotype was seen a few times. Its antigen is not known. The CDR3 has 14 residues. J gave up 4 bases and V 6 bases, and 3 bases lay outside the gene matches. Each CDR3 protein is one row after TCRdb ran MiXCR on the reads. The sample carries some 800,000 distinct CDR3 sequences, around a third recorded once. The clonotype originates from a human donor in good health (CMV status not recorded). Some clones in this sample may be carry-over from other donors' samples. The J gene is TRBJ1-4, the V gene TRBV12-3 or TRBV12-4; 9 bases map to TRBD1. The starting material was cultured CD8+ T cells from PBMCs, obtained from culture after CMV antigen stimulation. The CDR3: CASRGTGFNEKLFF. The CDR3 nucleotides are TGTGCCAGCAGGGGGACAGGGTTTAATGAAAAACTGTTTTTT.